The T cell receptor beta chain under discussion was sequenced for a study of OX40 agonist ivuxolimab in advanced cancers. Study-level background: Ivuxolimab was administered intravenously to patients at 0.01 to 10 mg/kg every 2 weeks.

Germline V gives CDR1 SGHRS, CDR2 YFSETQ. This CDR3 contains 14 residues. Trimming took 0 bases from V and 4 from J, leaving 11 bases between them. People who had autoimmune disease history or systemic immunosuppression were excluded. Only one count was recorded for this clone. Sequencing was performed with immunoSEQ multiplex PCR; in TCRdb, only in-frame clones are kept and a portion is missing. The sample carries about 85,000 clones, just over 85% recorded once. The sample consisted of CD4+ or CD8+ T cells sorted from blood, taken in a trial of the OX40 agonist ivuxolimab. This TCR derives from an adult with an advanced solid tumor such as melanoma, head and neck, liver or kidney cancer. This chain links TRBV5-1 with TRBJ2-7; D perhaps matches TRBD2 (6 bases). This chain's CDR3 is CASSLAGEAYEQYF. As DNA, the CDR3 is TGCGCCAGCAGCTTGGCGGGGGAAGCTTACGAGCAGTACTTC.